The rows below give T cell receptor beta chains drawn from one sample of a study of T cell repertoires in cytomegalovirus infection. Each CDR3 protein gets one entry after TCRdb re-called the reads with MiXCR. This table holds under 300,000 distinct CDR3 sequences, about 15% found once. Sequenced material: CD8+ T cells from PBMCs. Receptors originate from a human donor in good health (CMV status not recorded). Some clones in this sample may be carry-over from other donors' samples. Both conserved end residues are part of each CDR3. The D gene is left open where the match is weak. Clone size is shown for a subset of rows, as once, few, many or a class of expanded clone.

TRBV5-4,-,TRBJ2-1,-,TGTGCCAGCAGCCAGGAACAGGGCGTCTACAATGAGCAGTTCTTC,CASSQEQGVYNEQFF
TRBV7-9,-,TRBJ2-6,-,TGTGCCAGCAGCTTAGGGCCAGCTGGGGCCAACGTCCTGACTTTC,CASSLGPAGANVLTF
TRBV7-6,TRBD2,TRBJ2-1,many,TGTGCCAGCAGCCCTGGTACGACGGTAGCGGGGGAGGAGCAGTTCTTC,CASSPGTTVAGEEQFF
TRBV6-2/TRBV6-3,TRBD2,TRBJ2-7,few,TGTGCCAGCAGTTATGGGGCGGGGGCCTACGAGCAGTACTTC,CASSYGAGAYEQYF
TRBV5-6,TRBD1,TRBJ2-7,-,TGTGCCAGCAGCTTGGTGGGGACAGACCCCTACGAGCAGTACTTC,CASSLVGTDPYEQYF
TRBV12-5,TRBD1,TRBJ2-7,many,TGTGCTAGTGGCCCCTGGGGACAGAGGACGGACGAGCAGTACTTC,CASGPWGQRTDEQYF
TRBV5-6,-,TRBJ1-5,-,TGTGCCAGCAGCTTGGCGGGAGCTTACGATCAGCCCCAGCATTTT,CASSLAGAYDQPQHF
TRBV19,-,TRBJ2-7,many,TGTGCCAGTACTGGCCGGGCAGGAGACTACGAGCAGTACTTC,CASTGRAGDYEQYF
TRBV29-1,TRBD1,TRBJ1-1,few,TGCAGCGTACCAAGACAGGGGGAAGCTTTCTTT,CSVPRQGEAFF
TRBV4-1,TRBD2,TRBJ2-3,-,TGCGCCAGCAGCCAAGATGGACTAGCGGGGGGTGCGTCTTTT,CASSQDGLAGGASF
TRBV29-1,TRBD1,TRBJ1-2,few,TGCAGCGCTGAGACAGGGGAAGGGAACTATGGCTACACCTTC,CSAETGEGNYGYTF
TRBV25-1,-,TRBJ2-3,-,TGTGCCAGCAGTGAGTCCTACGGGAACACTAGCACAGATACGCAGTATTTT,CASSESYGNTSTDTQYF
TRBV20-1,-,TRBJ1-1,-,TGCAGTGCTAGACAGGGAGGGGCGATGGGGCTTAACACTGAAGCTTTCTTT,CSARQGGAMGLNTEAFF
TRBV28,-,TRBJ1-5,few,TGTGCCAGCAGTTTATTGCATACCAATCAGCCCCAGCATTTT,CASSLLHTNQPQHF
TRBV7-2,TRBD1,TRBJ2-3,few,TGTGCCAGCAGCTTACCAATCGACAGGGCTCACACAGATACGCAGTATTTT,CASSLPIDRAHTDTQYF
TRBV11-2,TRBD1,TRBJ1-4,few,TGTGCCAGCAGCTTCAGGGACAGGGGGCCAACTAATGAAAAACTGTTTTTT,CASSFRDRGPTNEKLFF
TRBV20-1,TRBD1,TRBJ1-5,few,TGCAGTGCCAAAACTGGACAGGGGAATCAGCCCCAGCATTTT,CSAKTGQGNQPQHF
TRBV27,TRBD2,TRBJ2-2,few,TGTGCCAGCAGTTCCCTGGCGGGGGGCCTGAACACCGGGGAGCTGTTTTTT,CASSSLAGGLNTGELFF
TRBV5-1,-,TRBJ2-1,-,TGCGCCAGCAGCTTAGTCGGTTGGGGCGGCGAAGGGGGTGAGCAGTTCTTC,CASSLVGWGGEGGEQFF
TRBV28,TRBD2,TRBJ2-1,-,TGTGCCAGCAGTTTGACGGGACTAATTAATGAGCAGTTCTTC,CASSLTGLINEQFF
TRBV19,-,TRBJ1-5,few,TGTGCCAGCAAGATGGGTCTACACGACTATCAGCCCCAGCATTTT,CASKMGLHDYQPQHF
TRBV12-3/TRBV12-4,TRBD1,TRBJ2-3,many,TGTGCCAGCAGTTTGTGGCAGGGGGCAACAGATACGCAGTATTTT,CASSLWQGATDTQYF
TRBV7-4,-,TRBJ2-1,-,TGTGCCAGCAGCCACCCCGGACAGCCCTACAATGAGCAGTTCTTC,CASSHPGQPYNEQFF
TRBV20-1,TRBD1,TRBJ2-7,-,TGCAGTGCTAGAGATTTGTACCCCATTGGACAGGGAGCCTACGAGCAGTACTTC,CSARDLYPIGQGAYEQYF
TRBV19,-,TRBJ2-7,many,TGTGCCAGTAGTATCGAGGGACATCTAACCTCCTACGAGCAGTACTTC,CASSIEGHLTSYEQYF
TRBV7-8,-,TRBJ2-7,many,TGTGCCAGCACACTTTGGGGCAGAACGTACGAGCAGTACTTC,CASTLWGRTYEQYF
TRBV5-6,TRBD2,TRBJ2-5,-,TGTGCCAGCAGCTTGGTGGGACTAGCGGGGGGACAGTACCAAGAGACCCAGTACTTC,CASSLVGLAGGQYQETQYF
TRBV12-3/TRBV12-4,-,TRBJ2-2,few,TGTGCCAGCAGTGGGGGGTCTCCGACCGGGGAGCTGTTTTTT,CASSGGSPTGELFF